These 21 T cell receptor beta chains were all obtained from the same sample, sequenced in a study of blood T cell repertoires in COVID-19. The method was immunoSEQ multiplex PCR; TCRdb's version includes in-frame clones alone and lacks a portion of them. The sample lists about 58,000 clones; roughly nine tenths were seen once. What was sequenced was peripheral blood. These TCRs come from a woman in her 70s with active COVID-19.

V and J are TRBV5-1 and TRBJ2-3; 7 positions agree with TRBD2. The CDR3 sequence is 14 residues long. CDR1 SGHRS and CDR2 YFSETQ come from the germline V gene. Trimming removed 3 bases from V and 3 bases from J; junction bases left unmatched: 4. The CDR3: CASSSGTTTDTQYF. The CDR3 bases are TGCGCCAGCAGCTCCGGGACTACAACAGATACGCAGTATTTT.

The V gene is TRBV7-9, the J gene TRBJ2-7; weak D call: TRBD2 (6 bases). In germline, CDR1 is SEHNR, CDR2 FQNEAQ (reference sequence). V lost 5 bases and J lost 5, with 16 bases in between. CDR3 length equals 14 residues. The CDR3 sequence is CASSPTGSLNEQYF. CDR3 DNA sequence: TGTGCCAGCAGCCCCACCGGGAGTCTGAACGAGCAGTACTTC.

The chain couples TRBV7-9 to TRBJ2-1; possible D gene TRBD2, 5 bases. Germline V gene data show CDR1 as SEHNR and CDR2 as FQNEAQ (reference sequence). There are 15 residues in the CDR3. Trimming stripped 3 bases from V and 0 bases from J, with 9 bases between. The CDR3 DNA is TGTGCCAGCAGCTTTGGTGGGAGCTCCTACAATGAGCAGTTCTTC. Amino acids: CASSFGGSSYNEQFF.

The chain uses TRBV15 and TRBJ1-1, with 7 bases that match TRBD1. CDR1 and CDR2 (germline): LNHNV, YYDKDF (reference sequence). V was pared by 1 base and J by 3 bases, with 5 bases of the junction left unmatched. This CDR3 is built from 15 residues. DNA of the CDR3: TGTGCCACCAGCAGAGCTGGCAGGGGGTACACTGAAGCTTTCTTT. Protein product: CATSRAGRGYTEAFF.

The chain employs TRBV30 and TRBJ1-2, with 10 bases fitting TRBD1. Trimming took 2 bases from V and 5 from J; bases not matched to a gene: 8. The CDR3 sequence is 15 residues long. CDR1 and CDR2 (germline): GTSNPN, SVGIG (reference sequence). CDR3 loop: CAWSWDRGTGYGYTF. DNA of the CDR3: TGTGCCTGGAGTTGGGACAGGGGAACAGGGTATGGCTACACCTTC.

This clone came up a few times. The chain joins TRBV6-5 to TRBJ2-7; 10 bases align to TRBD2. Germline V CDR1 and CDR2: MNHEY, SVGAGI. The J segment lost 2 bases and the V segment lost 3 bases, leaving 4 bases of the junction unmatched. The CDR3 consists of 15 residues. The chain's CDR3 is CASSYITSGAYEQYF. CDR3 coding DNA: TGTGCCAGCAGTTATATAACTAGCGGGGCCTACGAGCAGTACTTC.

J is TRBJ2-7 and V is TRBV19; 7 bases fit TRBD1. The CDR3 totals 14 residues. V trimming: 5 bases; J trimming: 7 bases; junction bases outside the gene matches: 11. Germline V gene data show CDR1 as LNHDA and CDR2 as SQIVND (reference sequence). CDR3 residues: CASSRYRTGGEQYF. CDR3 coding DNA: TGTGCCAGTAGTCGGTACCGGACAGGTGGGGAGCAGTACTTC.

This clone turned up a few times. The chain carries TRBV5-1 and TRBJ2-5, with D unresolved. Germline CDR1 SGHRS, CDR2 YFSETQ. This CDR3 is 15 amino acids long. Trimming took 0 bases from V and 2 from J, leaving 11 bases between them. CDR3 in DNA: TGCGCCAGCAGCTTGGCCGGTCACCCACAAGAGACCCAGTACTTC. Its protein is CASSLAGHPQETQYF.

The chain combines TRBV7-8 with TRBJ1-3; D gene uncertain. V shed 5 bases and J shed 5 bases, with 13 bases lying between them. This CDR3 spans 14 amino acids. The germline CDR1 and CDR2 sequences are SGHVS and FQNEAQ. The CDR3 protein is CASSQSSGRNTIYF. The CDR3 DNA follows: TGTGCCAGCAGCCAATCGTCGGGTAGAAACACCATATATTTT.

This sequence joins TRBV19 and TRBJ1-6; D is unclear. V shed 0 bases and J shed 9 bases, with 9 bases lying between them. Looked up from germline, CDR1 is LNHDA and CDR2 is SQIVND (reference sequence). The CDR3 is 14 amino acids. CDR3 coding DNA: TGTGCCAGTAGTATAGATCGCGGAAGTTCACCCCTCCACTTT. Translating it yields CASSIDRGSSPLHF.

The rearrangement links TRBV3-1 (or the pseudogene TRBV3-2) to TRBJ1-5; 7 bases match TRBD1. Per germline, CDR1 LGHDT and CDR2 YNNKEL (reference sequence). The CDR3 sequence is 15 residues long. J was trimmed by 6 bases and V by 1 base; bases with no gene match: 6. The CDR3 DNA sequence: TGTGCCAGCAGCCAAGGTAGACAGGGCAGTCAGCCCCAGCATTTT. Translated: CASSQGRQGSQPQHF.

The chain joins TRBV9 to TRBJ1-1; possible D gene TRBD1, 5 bases. Germline CDR1 and CDR2: SGDLS and YYNGEE. V lost 6 bases to trimming and J lost 0 bases, with 18 bases between them. The CDR3 is 16 residues long. The DNA of the CDR3 is TGTGCCAGCACCAGAACATCAGGGCCCATGAACACTGAAGCTTTCTTT. Translating gives CASTRTSGPMNTEAFF.

The chain couples TRBV6-6 to TRBJ2-7, with D tentatively TRBD1 (6 bases). V lost 5 bases to trimming and J lost 2 bases, with 13 bases between them. This CDR3 comprises 14 residues. CDR1 MNHNY and CDR2 SVGAGI come from the germline V gene (reference sequence). The CDR3 bases are TGTGCCAGCAGTGCGCCGGGACAAACCTACGAGCAGTACTTC. Its translation: CASSAPGQTYEQYF.

This sequence joins TRBV28 and TRBJ2-7; 11 bases fit TRBD1. Germline V gives CDR1 MDHEN, CDR2 SYDVKM. CDR3 length: 15 amino acids. V was clipped by 5 bases and J by 7 bases; unmatched bases: 10. This CDR3 reads CASSPTRTGGGEQYF. The CDR3 bases are TGTGCCAGCAGTCCCACCCGGACAGGGGGCGGGGAGCAGTACTTC.

The chain combines TRBV28 with TRBJ2-5; 11 nucleotides match TRBD2. The CDR3 consists of 18 residues. Per germline, CDR1 MDHEN and CDR2 SYDVKM. Trimming at V came to 7 bases and at J to 2 bases, leaving 15 bases not matched to a gene. The chain's CDR3 is CASTTQLGTSGFQETQYF. CDR3 sequence (DNA): TGTGCCAGCACCACACAGCTCGGGACTAGCGGTTTTCAAGAGACCCAGTACTTC.

The chain combines TRBV19 with TRBJ2-1; 13 positions match TRBD2. The length of the CDR3 is 15 residues. Germline trimming cut 8 bases from V and 5 bases from J; bases unmatched to any gene: 6. Germline V CDR1 and CDR2: LNHDA, SQIVND (reference sequence). This CDR3 reads CASEAGLAGDNEQFF. CDR3 nucleotides: TGTGCCAGTGAGGCAGGACTAGCGGGAGACAATGAGCAGTTCTTC. Variable domain in full (rest from reference TRBV19 and TRBJ2-1): DGGITQSPKYLFRKEGQNVTLSCEQNLNHDAMYWYRQDPGQGLRLIYYSQIVNDFQKGDIAEGYSVSREKKESFPLTVTSAQKNPTAFYLCASEAGLAGDNEQFFGPGTRLTVL.

V usage is TRBV28 and J usage is TRBJ1-2; no reliable D call. V was shortened by 10 bases and J by 4 bases, with 16 bases between the two germline ends. CDR1 MDHEN and CDR2 SYDVKM come from the germline V gene. The CDR3 length is 13 residues. The CDR3 coding sequence is TGTGCCACCTCCCCCGGTACAGCCTATGGCTACACCTTC. This sequence encodes CATSPGTAYGYTF.

This clone occurred once. This chain connects TRBV6-5 to TRBJ1-5; D is ambiguous. Trimming took off 7 bases at V and 0 bases at J, with 4 bases between the two ends. The CDR3 length is 12 residues. Germline CDR1 is MNHEY and CDR2 is SVGAGI. CDR3 nucleotide sequence: TGTGCCAGCACCTTTAGCAATCAGCCCCAGCATTTT. It encodes CASTFSNQPQHF.

On this clone itself: An end of the junction does not agree with germline; a read error may underlie this. The chain carries TRBV5-6 and TRBJ2-7, with D possibly TRBD1 on 5 matching bases. This CDR3 is built from 18 residues. Germline assignment: CDR1 SGHDT and CDR2 YYEEEE. In DNA form, the CDR3 reads TGTGCCAGCAGTTTGGCCTCAATCGACAGCCCCTTTTCCTACGAGCAGTACTTC. Its translation: CASSLASIDSPFSYEQYF.

The chain carries TRBV27 and TRBJ2-1, with 11 bases identical to TRBD2. Germline V gene lookup returns CDR1 MNHEY and CDR2 SMNVEV (reference sequence). This CDR3 spans 16 amino acids. Germline trimming cut 6 bases from V and 4 bases from J; bases unmatched to any gene: 8. The CDR3 spells CASRAVSGRGYNEQFF. DNA of the CDR3: TGTGCCAGCAGGGCGGTTAGCGGGAGGGGGTACAATGAGCAGTTCTTC.

The chain has TRBV27 and TRBJ2-7; 9 nucleotides line up with TRBD1. The CDR3 is made up of 15 amino acids. V lost 8 bases, J lost 4 bases, and 12 bases stayed unmatched. Germline loops: CDR1 MNHEY, CDR2 SMNVEV (reference sequence). The CDR3 protein is CASRRQGQGVYEQYF. The DNA for the CDR3 is TGTGCCAGCCGTCGGCAGGGACAGGGTGTGTACGAGCAGTACTTC.